This T cell receptor (beta chain) came from a study of blood T cells in healthy people across ages. As regards this clonotype: What it binds is unknown. This likely stems from a read error, as it lies one base from a far larger clone.

The study isolated at least 6 million PBMCs from each sample. PCR was performed a second time for about 6 to 12 cycles using a sample-barcoded 5' primer and a J-beta primer mix. Each CDR3 protein gets one entry after TCRdb re-called the 5' RACE reads with MiXCR. Of more than 750,000 distinct CDR3 sequences listed, 25% to 35% were seen once; the top ten hold approximately 10%. Study findings and constraints: Per million T cells, the diversity of TCR beta decreased roughly linearly as age advanced.

The CDR3 is 11 residues long. The same data also contributed to another study, on T cells of mothers and their children. As reported in that work: RNA was extracted, and all of it went into cDNA synthesis at roughly 1.5 ug per 15 ul.

Input material: blood. V gene TRBV12-3 or TRBV12-4 combines with J gene TRBJ2-7; the D is unclear. The sequence came from a woman between 35 and 50 years old in good health. The CDR3 region has the DNA TGTACCAGCAGTGATTCCTACGAGCAGTACTTC. Residues: CTSSDSYEQYF.